This TCR beta chain is from a study of vaccination effects on CD4 cells after COVID-19. Study-wide background: ViraFEST expansion of antigen-specific CD4+ T cells with viral peptide pools preceded sequencing.

As regards this clone: What it recognizes is unknown.

Upon completion of 10 to 11 days in culture, CD4+ T cells were isolated. IL-2 medium took the place of half the medium on both days 3 and 7. TCRdb keeps only in-frame clones here, not all; method: immunoSEQ multiplex PCR. This sample yields tens of thousands of clones, of which 68% are seen a single time; 4% to 5% belongs to the top ten. Study-level findings and limits: Infection-derived and vaccine-derived clones contracted markedly late after vaccination. Researchers report that only 1 of 255 vaccine-induced clones in healthy vaccinees cross-reacted with common cold coronaviruses.

The CDR3 spans 13 residues. Germline CDR1 is SGHKS and CDR2 is YYEKEE (reference sequence). Trimming shortened V by 6 bases and J by 3 bases, and 10 bases separated the two germline ends. The chain joins TRBV5-5 to TRBJ2-4, with D perhaps matching TRBD2 (6 bases). The sequences come from CD4+ T cells from PBMCs cultured without peptide, collected before COVID-19 vaccination. The source of this sequence is a human donor who received a COVID-19 vaccine. The CDR3 coding sequence is TGTGCCAGCATGACGGGGGTCAAAAACATTCAGTACTTC. As protein: CASMTGVKNIQYF. Variable domain in full (rest from reference TRBV5-5 and TRBJ2-4): DAGVTQSPTHLIKTRGQQVTLRCSPISGHKSVSWYQQVLGQGPQFIFQYYEKEERGRGNFPDRFSARQFPNYSSELNVNALLLGDSALYLCASMTGVKNIQYFGAGTRLSVL.